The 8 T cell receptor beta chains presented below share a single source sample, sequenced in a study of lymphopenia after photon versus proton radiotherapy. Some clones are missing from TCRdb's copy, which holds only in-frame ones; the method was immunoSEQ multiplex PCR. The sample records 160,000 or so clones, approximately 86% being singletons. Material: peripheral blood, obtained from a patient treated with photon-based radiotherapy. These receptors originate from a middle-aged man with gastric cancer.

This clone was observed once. CDR3 residues: CASSLGSADTQYF. CDR3 in DNA: TGTGCCAGCAGCTTAGGTTCGGCAGATACGCAGTATTTT. The chain recombines TRBV7-2 with TRBJ2-3; D gene unclear. The germline V and J ends were trimmed by 1 base and 4 bases, with 6 bases remaining between them. The CDR3 runs 13 residues. Germline loops: CDR1 SGHTA, CDR2 FQGNSA.

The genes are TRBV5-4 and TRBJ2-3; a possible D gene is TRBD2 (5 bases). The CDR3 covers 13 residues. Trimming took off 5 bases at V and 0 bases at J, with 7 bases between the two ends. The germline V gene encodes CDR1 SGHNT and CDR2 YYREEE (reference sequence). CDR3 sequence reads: CASRGESTDTQYF. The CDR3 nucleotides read TGTGCCAGCAGGGGAGAGAGCACAGATACGCAGTATTTT.

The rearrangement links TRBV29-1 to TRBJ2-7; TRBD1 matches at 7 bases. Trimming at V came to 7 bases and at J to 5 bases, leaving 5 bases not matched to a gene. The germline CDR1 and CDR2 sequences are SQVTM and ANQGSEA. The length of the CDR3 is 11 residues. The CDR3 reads CSAGQVHEQYF. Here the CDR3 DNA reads TGCAGCGCAGGACAGGTCCACGAGCAGTACTTC.

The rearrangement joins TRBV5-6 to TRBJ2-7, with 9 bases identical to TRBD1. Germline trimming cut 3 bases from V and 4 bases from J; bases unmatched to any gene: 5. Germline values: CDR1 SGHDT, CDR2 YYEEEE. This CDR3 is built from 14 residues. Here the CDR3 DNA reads TGTGCCAGCAGCTCAGGGACAGGGATGTACGAGCAGTACTTC. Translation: CASSSGTGMYEQYF.

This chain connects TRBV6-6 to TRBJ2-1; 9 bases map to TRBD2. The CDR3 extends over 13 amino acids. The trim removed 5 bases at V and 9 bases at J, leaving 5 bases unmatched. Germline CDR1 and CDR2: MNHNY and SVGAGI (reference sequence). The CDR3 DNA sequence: TGTGCCAGCAGTATAGCGGGAGACCGTGAGCAGTTCTTC. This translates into CASSIAGDREQFF.

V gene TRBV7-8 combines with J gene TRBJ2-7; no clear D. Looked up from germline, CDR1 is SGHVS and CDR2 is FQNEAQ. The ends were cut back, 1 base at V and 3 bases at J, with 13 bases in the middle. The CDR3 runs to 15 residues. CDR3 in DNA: TGTGCCAGCAGCTTAGTAGCATTTCCTGGCTACGAGCAGTACTTC. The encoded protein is CASSLVAFPGYEQYF.

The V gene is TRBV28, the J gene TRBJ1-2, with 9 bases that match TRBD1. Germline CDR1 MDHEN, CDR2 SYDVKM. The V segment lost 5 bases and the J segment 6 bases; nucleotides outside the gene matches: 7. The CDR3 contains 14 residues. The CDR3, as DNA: TGTGCCAGCAGTCCACAGGGGGCGTTGGATGGCTACACCTTC. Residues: CASSPQGALDGYTF.

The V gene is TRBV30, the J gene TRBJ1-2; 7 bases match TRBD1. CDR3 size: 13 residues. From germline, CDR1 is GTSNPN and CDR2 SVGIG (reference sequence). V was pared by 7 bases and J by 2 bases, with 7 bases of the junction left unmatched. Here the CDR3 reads CALETGQNYGYTF. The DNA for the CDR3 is TGTGCCTTGGAAACGGGACAGAACTATGGCTACACCTTC.